The 8 T cell receptor beta chains presented below share a single source sample, sequenced in a study of T cells after yellow fever vaccination. From the 5' RACE reads, TCRdb called clonotypes with MiXCR, one entry per CDR3 protein. The sample has approximately 510,000 distinct CDR3 sequences, less than 25% seen once; the top ten hold less than 20%. Sequencing was performed on PBMCs, taken approximately 20 days after the first yellow fever vaccination. The receptors originated from a man between 18 and 29 years old who received the YFV17D yellow fever vaccine.

This clonotype has a handful of counts. The gene calls are TRBV7-6 and TRBJ2-7; D remains unclear. The CDR3 sequence is 15 residues long. V lost 5 bases and J 0 bases, leaving 14 bases between the germline ends. Germline V CDR1 and CDR2: SGHVS, FNYEAQ. The CDR3 here is CASSPLGGSSYEQYF. In DNA form, the CDR3 reads TGTGCCAGCAGCCCTTTGGGCGGAAGCTCCTACGAGCAGTACTTC.

The V and J genes are TRBV7-2 and TRBJ2-3, with 9 nucleotides matching TRBD2. The V segment lost 11 bases and the J segment 1 base; nucleotides outside the gene matches: 7. Germline CDR1 reads SGHTA; CDR2 reads FQGNSA. There are 14 residues in the CDR3. As DNA, the CDR3 is TGTGCCGCCGGGGCTAGCGGGGGCACAGATACGCAGTATTTT. The encoded protein is CAAGASGGTDTQYF.

This clonotype was picked up a small number of times. This chain uses TRBV5-1 with TRBJ2-1; possibly TRBD1 or TRBD2 for D (6 bases each). This CDR3 is built from 15 residues. V lost 3 bases and J lost 8, with 18 bases in between. Germline V gene lookup returns CDR1 SGHRS and CDR2 YFSETQ. The CDR3 DNA follows: TGCGCCAGCAGCTGGGGGGCTCGTTCTACCGATGAGCAGTTCTTC. This gives the protein CASSWGARSTDEQFF.

CDR3 in DNA: TGTGCCACCGGGCAGGGGGCAGGGGAGGGCAATCAGCCCCAGCATTTT. Amino acids: CATGQGAGEGNQPQHF. This chain connects TRBV28 to TRBJ1-5, with 8 bases aligning to TRBD1. Germline V gene sequence: CDR1 MDHEN, CDR2 SYDVKM. CDR3 size: 16 residues. J was trimmed by 2 bases and V by 10 bases; bases with no gene match: 13.

In this sample, this clonotype turned up a few times. The chain carries TRBV7-8 and TRBJ2-2; 7 bases line up with TRBD2. The CDR3 totals 18 residues. The trim removed 1 base at V and 3 bases at J, leaving 11 bases unmatched. Germline CDR1 SGHVS, CDR2 FQNEAQ. The CDR3 DNA follows: TGTGCCAGCAGCTTAGGTTTCCGGGATGCGGGGGACACCGGGGAGCTGTTTTTT. It is translated as CASSLGFRDAGDTGELFF.

This clonotype has more than one count but fewer than ten. The rearrangement links TRBV12-3 or TRBV12-4 to TRBJ1-1; unclear D gene. CDR3 length: 14 residues. Trimming pared 1 base from V and 3 bases from J, leaving 9 bases between. CDR3: CASSLVVVYTEAFF. Written as DNA, the CDR3 is TGTGCCAGCAGTTTAGTCGTGGTATACACTGAAGCTTTCTTT.

The rearrangement uses TRBV24-1 and TRBJ2-5; D assignment may be TRBD1 or TRBD2 (5 bases each). This CDR3 is 14 amino acids long. V lost 0 bases to trimming and J lost 5 bases, with 9 bases between them. Germline CDR1 is KGHDR and CDR2 is SFDVKD. The CDR3 reads CATSDLHGTETQYF. As DNA, the CDR3 is TGTGCCACCAGTGATTTGCACGGGACCGAGACCCAGTACTTC.

Only a few counts were recorded for this clonotype. The rearrangement uses TRBV13 and TRBJ1-6; D ambiguous. CDR3 size: 15 residues. Germline assignment: CDR1 PRHDT and CDR2 FYEKMQ (reference sequence). Trimming took off 4 bases at V and 5 bases at J, with 12 bases between the two ends. The CDR3 region is CASSSEGSNNSPLHF. CDR3 nucleotides: TGTGCCAGCAGCTCCGAGGGCTCTAATAATTCACCCCTCCACTTT.